Below are 30 T cell receptor beta chains sequenced from a single sample in a study of human T cells and chemical hapten exposure. The time point was: patch test 3, about 24 weeks after DPC sensitization. This sample's treatment: therapeutic diphenylcyclopropenone sensitization with weekly scalp DPC. TCRdb recomputed calls from the RACE reads with MiXCR, one row per CDR3 protein. The sample holds more than 100,000 distinct CDR3 sequences, 11% seen once. The sequences come from whole blood, collected in connection with sensitization to the hapten diphenylcyclopropenone (DPC). The origin of the receptors is a woman between 50 and 59 years old with alopecia areata. Some clones in this sample may be carry-over from other donors' samples.

This clonotype has a handful of counts. V gene TRBV12-3 or TRBV12-4 combines with J gene TRBJ1-5; no reliable D call. The CDR3 is 12 residues long. V lost 5 bases, J lost 4 bases, and 6 bases lay in between. The CDR3 sequence is CASSLLNQPQHF. DNA for the CDR3: TGTGCCAGCAGTCTTCTGAATCAGCCCCAGCATTTT.

The chain links TRBV6-5 to TRBJ2-1; tentatively, D is TRBD1 or TRBD2 (5 bases each). The V gene's germline CDR1 is MNHEY and CDR2 SVGAGI. The length of the CDR3 is 14 residues. Deletions cut 5 bases from V and 4 bases from J, with 12 bases between. CDR3 in DNA: TGTGCCAGCAGTGCAACCGGGACGTACAATGAGCAGTTCTTC. This sequence encodes CASSATGTYNEQFF.

The J gene is TRBJ1-2, the V gene TRBV11-2; D gene ambiguous. The V gene's germline CDR1 is SGHAT and CDR2 FQNNGV. The CDR3 has 14 residues. V dropped 5 bases and J dropped 6 bases, with 16 bases sitting between them. CDR3 in amino acids: CASSEGWWEDGYTF. The DNA of the CDR3 is TGTGCCAGCAGCGAAGGGTGGTGGGAGGATGGCTACACCTTC.

This clonotype was seen repeatedly, ten times or more. V and J are TRBV6-5 and TRBJ1-2; TRBD1 matches at 9 bases. This CDR3 is 15 amino acids long. Per the germline V gene, CDR1 is MNHEY and CDR2 is SVGAGI. Trimming removed 5 bases from V and 8 bases from J; junction bases left unmatched: 12. The CDR3 sequence: CASSASWDRVSGYTF. The CDR3 DNA sequence: TGTGCCAGCAGTGCATCGTGGGACAGGGTAAGCGGCTACACCTTC.

The genes are TRBV20-1 and TRBJ2-3, with D possibly TRBD2 on 6 matching bases. The CDR3 has 14 amino acids. V was clipped by 7 bases and J by 4 bases, with 18 bases between them. Germline V gives CDR1 DFQATT, CDR2 SNEGSKA (reference sequence). The CDR3: CSVQPLGGADTQYF. In DNA form, the CDR3 reads TGCAGTGTCCAGCCATTGGGGGGTGCAGATACGCAGTATTTT.

This clonotype was recorded a few times. The chain joins TRBV6-1 to TRBJ1-5, with D uncertain. The germline gives CDR1 MNHNS, CDR2 SASEGT. CDR3 length equals 15 residues. Trimming cost V 4 bases and J 1 base, with 11 bases left between them. CDR3: CASSAERTSNQPQHF. In DNA, the CDR3 is TGTGCCAGCAGTGCGGAGAGAACGAGCAATCAGCCCCAGCATTTT.

The chain joins TRBV4-3 to TRBJ2-3; 8 nucleotides match TRBD2. Unmatched junction bases numbered 1, after V lost 4 bases and J lost 4 bases. Looked up from germline, CDR1 is LGHNA and CDR2 is YSLEER. The length of the CDR3 is 13 residues. As DNA, the CDR3 is TGCGCCAGCAGCCTGACTAGCGCAGATACGCAGTATTTT. It encodes CASSLTSADTQYF.

Many counts were recorded for this clonotype. The chain has TRBV20-1 and TRBJ2-3; possibly TRBD2 for D (5 bases). From germline, CDR1 is DFQATT and CDR2 SNEGSKA (reference sequence). CDR3 length: 17 amino acids. Trimming left V 5 bases short and J 6 bases short, with 27 bases between. The CDR3 loop reads CSAVDRTRSADRDTQYF. CDR3 sequence (DNA): TGCAGTGCTGTCGATAGGACTCGCAGCGCAGATAGGGATACGCAGTATTTT.

This clonotype turned up a few times. The chain combines TRBV28 with TRBJ2-7; D is ambiguous. The CDR3 covers 12 residues. Trimming took off 1 base at V and 3 bases at J, with 4 bases between the two ends. CDR1 is MDHEN and CDR2 is SYDVKM in the germline V gene. The CDR3: CASSLSYYEQYF. CDR3 nucleotide sequence: TGTGCCAGCAGTTTATCGTACTACGAGCAGTACTTC.

The chain uses TRBV5-1 and TRBJ2-5, with D possibly called TRBD1 or TRBD2 (5 bases each). Germline assignment: CDR1 SGHRS and CDR2 YFSETQ. There are 15 residues in the CDR3. The V and J ends lost 7 bases and 5 bases respectively, with 21 bases between them. CDR3 coding DNA: TGCGCCAGCGGCCCCCGGGACGCCGAGGGGGAGACCCAGTACTTC. Residues: CASGPRDAEGETQYF.

This clonotype has more than one count but fewer than ten. The chain employs TRBV7-9 and TRBJ2-7; 12 positions match TRBD2. Unmatched junction bases numbered 5, after V lost 7 bases and J lost 10 bases. The CDR3 extends over 12 amino acids. Germline V gene lookup returns CDR1 SEHNR and CDR2 FQNEAQ (reference sequence). The DNA for the CDR3 is TGTGCCAGCATCCCGACTAGCGGGGGCCAGTACTTC. Residues: CASIPTSGGQYF. Together with reference TRBV7-9 and TRBJ2-7, the CDR3 gives the full variable domain: DTGVSQNPRHKITKRGQNVTFRCDPISEHNRLYWYRQTLGQGPEFLTYFQNEAQLEKSRLLSDRFSAERPKGSFSTLEIQRTEQGDSAMYLCASIPTSGGQYFGPGTRLTVT.

This clonotype occurred a few times. The chain joins TRBV12-3 or TRBV12-4 to TRBJ2-6; perhaps TRBD2 as D (7 bases). This CDR3 spans 17 amino acids. V lost 6 bases and J lost 1, with 16 bases in between. In nucleotides, the CDR3 is TGTGCCAGCAGCCCCGGGGGGCGGAGGTCTGGGGCCAACGTCCTGACTTTC. The encoded protein is CASSPGGRRSGANVLTF.

The chain employs TRBV11-2 and TRBJ1-1; D ambiguous. V lost 5 bases and J lost 11, with 12 bases in between. The V gene's germline CDR1 is SGHAT and CDR2 FQNNGV. The CDR3 spans 11 residues. CDR3 nucleotide sequence: TGTGCCAGCAGCCACCGGGAAAGTGCTTTCTTT. Its translation is CASSHRESAFF.

This clonotype was picked up many times. V usage is TRBV29-1 and J usage is TRBJ2-3, with no clear D. Trimming removed 3 bases from V and 6 bases from J, with 13 bases in between. The CDR3 sequence is 13 residues long. Germline CDR1 is SQVTM and CDR2 is ANQGSEA. The chain's CDR3 is CSVDGLLRDTQYF. CDR3 nucleotide sequence: TGCAGCGTTGATGGTTTACTCCGTGATACGCAGTATTTT.

The chain recombines TRBV29-1 with TRBJ2-7; TRBD1 matches at 8 bases. Germline trimming cut 7 bases from V and 0 bases from J; bases unmatched to any gene: 5. The CDR3 length is 13 residues. In germline, CDR1 is SQVTM, CDR2 ANQGSEA. CDR3 residues: CSARTGSSYEQYF. The CDR3 nucleotides are TGCAGCGCCCGGACAGGGAGCTCCTACGAGCAGTACTTC.

In this sample, this clonotype turned up many times. This chain joins TRBV27 and TRBJ1-1; no definite D call. The CDR3 has 14 amino acids. Between the trimmed V and J ends, which lost 5 bases and 0 bases, there was a span of 10 bases. Germline V lookup: CDR1 MNHEY, CDR2 SMNVEV (reference sequence). The CDR3 nucleotides are TGTGCCAGCAGTCCGAATGTCGTGAACACTGAAGCTTTCTTT. This encodes CASSPNVVNTEAFF.

The sample holds many counts of this clonotype. The rearrangement links TRBV12-3 or TRBV12-4 to TRBJ1-6; a possible D gene is TRBD1 (5 bases). The CDR3 is 13 amino acids. The V end lost 7 bases, the J end lost 12 bases, and 16 bases lay between the germline ends. CDR3 sequence reads: CASNRDAEGPLHF. The CDR3 DNA sequence: TGTGCCAGCAATCGGGACGCCGAGGGACCCCTCCACTTT.

This clonotype showed up just a few times. At one end the junction does not follow the germline gene, possibly because of a read error. This sequence joins TRBV3-1 and TRBJ2-7, with D unclear. Per germline, CDR1 LGHDT and CDR2 YNNKEL (reference sequence). CDR3 length equals 12 residues. CDR3 region: CASSQEGRYPRF. CDR3 bases: TGTGCCAGCAGCCAAGAGGGTCGGTACCCACGGTTC.

This clonotype was seen many times. The J gene is TRBJ2-7, the V gene TRBV13; D might be TRBD2 (5 bases). The length of the CDR3 is 14 residues. Germline CDR1 is PRHDT and CDR2 is FYEKMQ (reference sequence). V was trimmed by 1 base and J by 7 bases, leaving 14 bases between them. The CDR3 bases are TGTGCCAGCAGCTTAGATCTAGCACCTTGGGAGCAGTACTTC. Its protein is CASSLDLAPWEQYF.

This clonotype was found a few times. The chain joins TRBV21-1 to TRBJ2-7; no check of the table's D call, TRBD1, against the DNA was made. TRBV21-1 is an annotated pseudogene. This CDR3 comprises 14 residues. The CDR3, as DNA: TGTGCCAGCAGCAATCTCATAGGGGGGGACGAGCAGTACTTC. Protein sequence: CASSNLIGGDEQYF.

This clonotype was seen many times. The rearrangement joins TRBV2 to TRBJ2-1, with 8 bases that match TRBD2. The CDR3 consists of 15 residues. Germline CDR1 is SNHLY and CDR2 is FYNNEI. The junction had 8 bases not matched to a gene; V was cut back by 6 bases and J by 4 bases. The chain's CDR3 is CASRVTSGTYNEQFF. Written as DNA, the CDR3 is TGTGCCAGCAGGGTCACTAGCGGAACTTACAATGAGCAGTTCTTC.

This clonotype was counted between two and nine times. This chain uses TRBV9 with TRBJ2-2, with D unclear. The CDR3 extends over 14 amino acids. The germline V and J ends were trimmed by 4 bases and 0 bases, with 7 bases remaining between them. Germline V CDR1 and CDR2: SGDLS, YYNGEE. The CDR3 nucleotides read TGTGCCAGCAGCTCCCGAACGAACACCGGGGAGCTGTTTTTT. Translated: CASSSRTNTGELFF.

This clonotype has ten or more counts. This chain uses TRBV5-6 with TRBJ2-5, with D unclear. Germline loops: CDR1 SGHDT, CDR2 YYEEEE. CDR3 length equals 13 residues. Trimming stripped 4 bases from V and 3 bases from J, with 10 bases between. As DNA, the CDR3 is TGTGCCAGCAGCCTTAACACAAAAGAGACCCAGTACTTC. Its protein is CASSLNTKETQYF.

The J gene is TRBJ1-5, the V gene TRBV27; D perhaps matches TRBD1 (5 bases). V gave up 5 bases and J gave up 1 base, with 9 bases separating them. This CDR3 has 14 residues. Per germline, CDR1 MNHEY and CDR2 SMNVEV (reference sequence). CDR3 DNA sequence: TGTGCCAGCAGTCCACGGGACAGCAATCAGCCCCAGCATTTT. Amino acid sequence: CASSPRDSNQPQHF.

This clonotype was counted only a few times. Because the CDR3's place on the DNA is in doubt, the DNA is left out and the CDR3 is given as listed by TCRdb. The chain employs TRBV12-3 or TRBV12-4 and TRBJ1-2; no check of the table's D call, TRBD1, against the DNA was made. The CDR3 is made up of 15 amino acids, end residues included. The CDR3 reads CASSSSTGAGYGYTF.

This clonotype was seen only a few times. The rearrangement links TRBV5-1 to TRBJ1-4; 8 bases agree with TRBD1. This CDR3 has 15 amino acids. V lost 4 bases, J lost 5 bases, and 7 bases stayed unmatched. Germline V gene lookup returns CDR1 SGHRS and CDR2 YFSETQ. The CDR3 DNA reads as TGCGCCAGCAGCCCAGGGACAGGTGCAAATGAAAAACTGTTTTTT. Translated, it gives CASSPGTGANEKLFF.

This clonotype was counted between two and nine times. The chain couples TRBV6-1 to TRBJ2-5; 7 bases fit TRBD2. The CDR3 is 16 residues long. The germline V gene has CDR1 MNHNS and CDR2 SASEGT. The CDR3 DNA reads TGTGCTACCGCGGGGCGCGGGGGTTATAGTCAAGAGACCCAGTACTTC. Translation: CATAGRGGYSQETQYF.

In this sample, this clonotype turned up a few times. The CDR3 spells CASSPRQGSYEQFF. In DNA, the CDR3 is TGTGCCAGCAGCCCGCGACAGGGTAGCTATGAGCAGTTCTTC. V is TRBV7-2 and J is TRBJ2-1, with 7 positions matching TRBD1. CDR3 size: 14 residues. Germline CDR1 is SGHTA and CDR2 is FQGNSA. V was clipped by 5 bases and J by 8 bases; unmatched bases: 9.

This clonotype turned up a few times. The chain uses TRBV21-1 and TRBJ2-5; TRBD1, the D gene given by the table, was not confirmed from the DNA. TRBV21-1 is classified as a pseudogene. This CDR3 has 17 amino acids. The CDR3 is CASSKDRNGAWGETQYF. DNA for the CDR3: TGTGCCAGCAGCAAAGATCGTAACGGGGCCTGGGGTGAGACCCAGTACTTC.

This clonotype was observed many times. The chain couples TRBV19 to TRBJ2-1, with 11 bases matching TRBD2. In germline, CDR1 is LNHDA, CDR2 SQIVND (reference sequence). Trimming at V came to 1 base and at J to 10 bases, leaving 6 bases not matched to a gene. This CDR3 has 15 residues. CDR3 sequence: CASSIVAGGPEEQFF. The CDR3 DNA is TGTGCCAGTAGTATAGTAGCGGGGGGGCCGGAAGAGCAGTTCTTC.